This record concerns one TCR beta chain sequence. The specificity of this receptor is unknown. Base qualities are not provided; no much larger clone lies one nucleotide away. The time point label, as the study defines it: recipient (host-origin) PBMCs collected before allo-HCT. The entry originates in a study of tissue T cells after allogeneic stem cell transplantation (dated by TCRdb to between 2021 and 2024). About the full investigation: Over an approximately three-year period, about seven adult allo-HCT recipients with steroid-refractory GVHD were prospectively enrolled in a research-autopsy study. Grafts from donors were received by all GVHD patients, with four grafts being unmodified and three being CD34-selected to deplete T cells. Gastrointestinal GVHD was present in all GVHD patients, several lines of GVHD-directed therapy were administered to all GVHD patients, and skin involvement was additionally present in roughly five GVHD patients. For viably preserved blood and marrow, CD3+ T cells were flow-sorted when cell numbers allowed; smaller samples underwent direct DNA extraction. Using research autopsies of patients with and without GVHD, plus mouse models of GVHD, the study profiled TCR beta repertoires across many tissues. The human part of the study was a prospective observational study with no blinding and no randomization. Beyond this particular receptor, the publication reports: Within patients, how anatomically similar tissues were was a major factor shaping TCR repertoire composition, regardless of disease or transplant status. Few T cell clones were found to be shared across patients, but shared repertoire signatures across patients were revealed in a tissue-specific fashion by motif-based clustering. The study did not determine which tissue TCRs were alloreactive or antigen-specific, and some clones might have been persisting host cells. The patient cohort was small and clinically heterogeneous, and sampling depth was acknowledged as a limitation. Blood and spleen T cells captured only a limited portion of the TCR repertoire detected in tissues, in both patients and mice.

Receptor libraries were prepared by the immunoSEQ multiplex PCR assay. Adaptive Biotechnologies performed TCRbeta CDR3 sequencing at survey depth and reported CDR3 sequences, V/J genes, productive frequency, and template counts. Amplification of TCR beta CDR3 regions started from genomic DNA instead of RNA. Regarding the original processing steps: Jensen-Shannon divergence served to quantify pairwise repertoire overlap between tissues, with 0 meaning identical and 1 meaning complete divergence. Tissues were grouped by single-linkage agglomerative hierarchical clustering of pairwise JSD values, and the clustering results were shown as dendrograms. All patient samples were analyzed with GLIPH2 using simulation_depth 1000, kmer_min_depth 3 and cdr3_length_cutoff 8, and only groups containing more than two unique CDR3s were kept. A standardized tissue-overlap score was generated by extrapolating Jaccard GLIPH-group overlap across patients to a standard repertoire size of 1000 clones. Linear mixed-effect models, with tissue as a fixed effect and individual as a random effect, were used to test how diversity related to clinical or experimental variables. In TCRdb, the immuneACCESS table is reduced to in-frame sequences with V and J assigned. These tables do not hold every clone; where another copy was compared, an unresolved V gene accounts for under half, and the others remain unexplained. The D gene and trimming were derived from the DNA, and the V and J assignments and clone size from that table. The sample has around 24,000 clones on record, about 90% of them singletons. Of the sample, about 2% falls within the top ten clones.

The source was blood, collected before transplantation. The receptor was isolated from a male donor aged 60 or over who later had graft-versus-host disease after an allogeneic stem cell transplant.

For the CDR3, the sequence is CASSTARTGGTSPLHF. The DNA reads as follows: TGTGCCAGCAGCACAGCCCGAACAGGGGGCACTTCACCCCTCCACTTT. The sequence joins TRBV7-9 to TRBJ1-6, and TRBD1 matches 9 of the central bases. V and J are trimmed by 5 bases and 9 bases, and the gene matches miss 11 bases of the junction. The CDR3 measures 16 amino acids from cysteine to phenylalanine. The DNA shown is the 48-base CDR3, in frame from base 1. According to the germline V gene (reference sequence), CDR1 reads SEHNR and CDR2 reads FQNEAQ.